Following are 28 T cell receptor beta chains from one sample sequenced in a study of blood T cell repertoires in COVID-19. Some clones are missing from TCRdb's copy, which holds only in-frame ones; the method was immunoSEQ multiplex PCR. Altogether roughly 50,000 clones are present, approximately 83% being singletons, with the ten largest covering around 50%. Sequencing used peripheral blood. These TCRs come from an older man with acute or convalescent COVID-19.

This clone is a singleton in its sample. This chain links TRBV11-3 with TRBJ2-1; D is uncertain. V was clipped by 2 bases and J by 4 bases, with 3 bases between them. The CDR3 has 12 residues. Germline CDR1 and CDR2: SGHNT and YENEEA. As DNA, the CDR3 is TGTGCCAGCAGCTTATCGTACAATGAGCAGTTCTTC. This sequence encodes CASSLSYNEQFF.

This clone was recorded a few times. V gene TRBV27 combines with J gene TRBJ2-3; a weak D match, TRBD1 (5 bases). The V end was cut by 5 bases, the J end by 4 bases, with 13 bases between. This CDR3 comprises 14 residues. Germline CDR1 is MNHEY and CDR2 is SMNVEV (reference sequence). For the CDR3, the DNA is TGTGCCAGCAGTGGGTCCTCAGGGTCAGATACGCAGTATTTT. Its translation is CASSGSSGSDTQYF.

The CDR3 spells CASSLGRGPEKLFF. The CDR3 DNA reads TGTGCCAGCAGCTTGGGCAGGGGACCTGAAAAACTGTTTTTT. The chain links TRBV7-9 to TRBJ1-4, with a possible D match to TRBD1 (6 bases). V lost 3 bases and J lost 7, with 12 bases in between. The CDR3 has 14 residues. The germline CDR1 and CDR2 sequences are SEHNR and FQNEAQ (reference sequence).

The J gene is TRBJ2-7, the V gene TRBV30; D possibly corresponds to TRBD2 (5 bases). Between the trimmed V and J ends, which lost 7 bases and 5 bases, there was a span of 15 bases. Germline assignment: CDR1 GTSNPN and CDR2 SVGIG (reference sequence). The CDR3 totals 12 residues. In DNA form, the CDR3 reads TGTGCCTCCAATACGGAGCGGAACGAGCAGTACTTC. Its translation is CASNTERNEQYF.

In its sample, this clone was seen once. The V gene is TRBV5-1, the J gene TRBJ1-2; TRBD1 is a possible D gene (5 bases). The germline gives CDR1 SGHRS, CDR2 YFSETQ. V dropped 0 bases and J dropped 5 bases, with 11 bases sitting between them. CDR3 size: 14 residues. This CDR3 reads CASSLDGGRYGYTF. The CDR3 nucleotides are TGCGCCAGCAGCTTGGACGGGGGGAGGTATGGCTACACCTTC.

The chain carries TRBV3-1 (or the pseudogene TRBV3-2) and TRBJ2-2; TRBD2 matches 14 bases. Germline loops: CDR1 LGHDT, CDR2 YNNKEL (reference sequence). Trimming removed 3 bases from V and 6 bases from J; junction bases left unmatched: 0. The CDR3 length is 15 residues. DNA for the CDR3: TGTGCCAGCAGCCAGACTAGCGGGAGGGCCGGGGAGCTGTTTTTT. As protein: CASSQTSGRAGELFF.

The table lists this clone with a few counts. The J gene is TRBJ2-2, the V gene TRBV27, with 7 bases matching TRBD2. After removal of 8 bases from V and 3 bases from J, the junction contained 9 bases not matched to a gene. CDR1 is MNHEY, CDR2 SMNVEV, per germline (reference sequence). This CDR3 is built from 15 residues. The CDR3 DNA follows: TGTGCCAGCGCCGGGGCTAGCGGTTACACCGGGGAGCTGTTTTTT. Translating gives CASAGASGYTGELFF.

The chain recombines TRBV5-1 with TRBJ2-3; D is perhaps TRBD2 (6 bases). The CDR3 has 18 amino acids. CDR1 is SGHRS and CDR2 is YFSETQ in the germline V gene. The V end was cut by 2 bases, the J end by 0 bases, with 19 bases between. The CDR3, as DNA: TGCGCCAGCAGCTTTGGCGGTCCCGGGAGAGATAGCACAGATACGCAGTATTTT. It is translated as CASSFGGPGRDSTDTQYF.

The chain is built from TRBV7-2 and TRBJ2-1; 7 positions agree with TRBD2. With 6 bases clipped from V and 7 bases from J, the junction kept 9 bases outside the gene matches. The germline gives CDR1 SGHTA, CDR2 FQGNSA. The CDR3 runs 14 residues. The CDR3 sequence is CASSARDYKNEQFF. Written as DNA, the CDR3 is TGTGCCAGCAGTGCCCGGGACTACAAGAATGAGCAGTTCTTC. The full variable domain, rest sourced from reference TRBV7-2 and TRBJ2-1, is GAGVSQSPSNKVTEKGKDVELRCDPISGHTALYWYRQSLGQGLEFLIYFQGNSAPDKSGLPSDRFSAERTGGSVSTLTIQRTQQEDSAVYLCASSARDYKNEQFFGPGTRLTVL.

This chain joins TRBV30 and TRBJ1-4, with a tentative D call TRBD1 (6 bases). Trimming took off 4 bases at V and 5 bases at J, with 11 bases between the two ends. CDR1 is GTSNPN and CDR2 is SVGIG in the germline V gene (reference sequence). The CDR3 loop spans 13 amino acids. The CDR3 here is CAWNRAVNEKLFF. DNA of the CDR3: TGTGCCTGGAACAGGGCAGTGAATGAAAAACTGTTTTTT.

The V call is TRBV30, the J call TRBJ1-5; no firm D call. The CDR3 contains 13 residues. Germline values: CDR1 GTSNPN, CDR2 SVGIG (reference sequence). Trimming removed 2 bases at V and 0 bases at J, with 5 bases between. CDR3 sequence reads: CAWSRGSNQPQHF. CDR3 nucleotide sequence: TGTGCCTGGAGTCGAGGTAGCAATCAGCCCCAGCATTTT.

This clone was seen only a few times. This chain uses TRBV7-2 with TRBJ2-2, with TRBD2 matching 7 bases. V lost 1 base, J lost 3 bases, and 5 bases stayed unmatched. The CDR3 covers 16 residues. The germline gives CDR1 SGHTA, CDR2 FQGNSA. DNA of the CDR3: TGTGCCAGCAGCTTAGAGGGACTACCCTACACCGGGGAGCTGTTTTTT. Translating it yields CASSLEGLPYTGELFF.

The chain is built from TRBV10-3 and TRBJ1-1; 7 positions match TRBD1. Germline V gene lookup returns CDR1 ENHRY and CDR2 SYGVKD. With 8 bases clipped from V and 5 bases from J, the junction kept 2 bases outside the gene matches. The CDR3 sequence is 11 residues long. DNA for the CDR3: TGTGCCATCGCAGGGGGGACTGAAGCTTTCTTT. Translated, it gives CAIAGGTEAFF.

This chain joins TRBV5-1 and TRBJ1-4, with 10 positions matching TRBD1. The CDR3 is 17 amino acids. CDR1 SGHRS and CDR2 YFSETQ come from the germline V gene. V lost 4 bases, J lost 2 bases, and 8 bases stayed unmatched. CDR3 nucleotides: TGCGCCAGCAGCGGGTCGACAGGGGGCCTCACTAATGAAAAACTGTTTTTT. It codes for CASSGSTGGLTNEKLFF.

V is TRBV19 and J is TRBJ2-3; D perhaps matches TRBD2 (6 bases). Trimming cost V 1 base and J 0 bases, with 20 bases left between them. The CDR3 has 19 amino acids. The germline gives CDR1 LNHDA, CDR2 SQIVND (reference sequence). CDR3 loop: CASSIAGPGVAPSTDTQYF. CDR3 DNA: TGTGCCAGTAGTATAGCGGGGCCGGGAGTAGCCCCTAGCACAGATACGCAGTATTTT.

The rearrangement joins TRBV5-6 to TRBJ2-5; D call uncertain. Between the trimmed V and J ends, which lost 0 bases and 6 bases, there was a span of 9 bases. This CDR3 region has 13 residues. CDR1 is SGHDT and CDR2 is YYEEEE in the germline V gene. This CDR3 is CASSLDWAKTQYF. Written as DNA, the CDR3 is TGTGCCAGCAGCTTGGACTGGGCAAAGACCCAGTACTTC. The full variable domain, in which reference TRBV5-6 and TRBJ2-5 provide the parts outside the CDR3, is DAGVTQSPTHLIKTRGQQVTLRCSPKSGHDTVSWYQQALGQGPQFIFQYYEEEERQRGNFPDRFSGHQFPNYSSELNVNALLLGDSALYLCASSLDWAKTQYFGPGTRLLVL.

This chain connects TRBV7-3 to TRBJ1-3, with D possibly matching TRBD1 (6 bases). Germline V lookup: CDR1 SGHTA, CDR2 FQGTGA. CDR3 length: 15 amino acids. Deletions cut 4 bases from V and 6 bases from J, with 16 bases between. The CDR3 protein is CASSSQPGQSNTIYF. The DNA for the CDR3 is TGTGCCAGCAGCTCGCAGCCCGGACAGTCAAACACCATATATTTT.

The chain combines TRBV27 with TRBJ2-3; TRBD2 matches at 13 bases. CDR1 MNHEY and CDR2 SMNVEV come from the germline V gene (reference sequence). V shed 0 bases and J 3 bases; nucleotides not matched to a gene: 0. The CDR3 runs 16 residues. The CDR3 loop is CASSLSTSGRTDTQYF. CDR3 bases: TGTGCCAGCAGTTTATCGACTAGCGGGAGGACAGATACGCAGTATTTT.

The genes are TRBV12-5 and TRBJ1-1, with no clear D. V lost 2 bases to trimming and J lost 5 bases, with 6 bases between them. The CDR3 has 12 residues. Germline CDR1 is LGHNT and CDR2 is FRNRAP. CDR3 in amino acids: CASGLTSTEAFF. The CDR3 DNA sequence: TGTGCTAGTGGTTTGACGAGTACTGAAGCTTTCTTT. The full variable domain, with the rest looked up from reference TRBV12-5 and TRBJ1-1, is DARVTQTPRHKVTEMGQEVTMRCQPILGHNTVFWYRQTMMQGLELLAYFRNRAPLDDSGMPKDRFSAEMPDATLATLKIQPSEPRDSAVYFCASGLTSTEAFFGQGTRLTVV.

This clone was recorded a few times. The V gene is TRBV27, the J gene TRBJ2-7, with TRBD2 matching over 9 bases. V dropped 2 bases and J dropped 6; count of bases not matched to a gene: 11. CDR3 length: 16 residues. Germline assignment: CDR1 MNHEY and CDR2 SMNVEV (reference sequence). In DNA, the CDR3 is TGTGCCAGCAGTTTAAAGACAGCGGGAGGCCGGTTCGAGCAGTACTTC. Encoded protein: CASSLKTAGGRFEQYF.

The chain employs TRBV5-6 and TRBJ1-4; 8 bases align to TRBD1. The germline gives CDR1 SGHDT, CDR2 YYEEEE. This CDR3 contains 15 residues. J gave up 5 bases and V 2 bases, and 5 bases lay outside the gene matches. CDR3 nucleotide sequence: TGTGCCAGCAGCTTATATGGACAGGGAAATGAAAAACTGTTTTTT. This gives the protein CASSLYGQGNEKLFF.

This clone was seen just once. The CDR3 protein is CATSARPGGSYEAFF. DNA for the CDR3: TGTGCCACCTCAGCCCGTCCCGGGGGTTCCTATGAAGCTTTCTTT. The chain has TRBV28 and TRBJ1-1, with a weak D call TRBD1 (5 bases). CDR3 length equals 15 residues. Germline V CDR1 and CDR2: MDHEN, SYDVKM. The ends were cut back, 10 bases at V and 7 bases at J, with 25 bases in the middle.

CDR3 sequence: CASSITSQGHQPQHF. CDR3 coding DNA: TGTGCCAGTAGTATAACCAGCCAGGGGCATCAGCCCCAGCATTTT. V gene TRBV19 combines with J gene TRBJ1-5, with a tentative D call TRBD1 (6 bases). The CDR3 length is 15 residues. The ends were cut back, 2 bases at V and 5 bases at J, with 13 bases in the middle. Germline V gives CDR1 LNHDA, CDR2 SQIVND (reference sequence).

The gene calls are TRBV5-4 and TRBJ1-3; D remains unclear. The CDR3 extends over 14 amino acids. The germline V gene has CDR1 SGHNT and CDR2 YYREEE (reference sequence). Deletions cut 0 bases from V and 0 bases from J, with 4 bases between. CDR3 sequence: CASSLGHSGNTIYF. The CDR3 DNA reads TGTGCCAGCAGCTTGGGGCACTCTGGAAACACCATATATTTT. The full variable domain, completed using reference TRBV5-4 and TRBJ1-3, is ETGVTQSPTHLIKTRGQQVTLRCSSQSGHNTVSWYQQALGQGPQFIFQYYREEENGRGNFPPRFSGLQFPNYSSELNVNALELDDSALYLCASSLGHSGNTIYFGEGSWLTVV.

The J gene is TRBJ1-4, the V gene TRBV14; weak D call: TRBD1 (5 bases). The CDR3 extends over 15 amino acids. CDR1 is SGHDN, CDR2 FVKESK, per germline. V shed 2 bases and J shed 7 bases, with 14 bases lying between them. In DNA form, the CDR3 reads TGTGCCAGCAGCCAACCCCAGGGTCGGAGTGAAAAACTGTTTTTT. Translated: CASSQPQGRSEKLFF.

The genes are TRBV10-2 and TRBJ2-3, with 8 bases aligning to TRBD2. From germline, CDR1 is WSHSY and CDR2 SAAADI. This CDR3 contains 14 residues. The J segment lost 6 bases and the V segment lost 10 bases, leaving 12 bases of the junction unmatched. The CDR3 loop reads CATETGGLGDTQYF. Here the CDR3 DNA reads TGCGCCACCGAAACCGGGGGACTAGGGGATACGCAGTATTTT.

This clone has more than one count but fewer than ten. The chain is built from TRBV27 and TRBJ1-1; TRBD1 is a possible D gene (5 bases). V gave up 10 bases and J gave up 6 bases, with 18 bases separating them. Germline CDR1 is MNHEY and CDR2 is SMNVEV (reference sequence). This CDR3 comprises 13 residues. Here the CDR3 reads CATRGRGGSEAFF. CDR3 nucleotides: TGTGCCACCCGGGGGAGGGGAGGGTCTGAAGCTTTCTTT.

The chain carries TRBV5-4 and TRBJ2-7; TRBD2 matches at 11 bases. There are 15 residues in the CDR3. Germline trimming cut 4 bases from V and 7 bases from J; bases unmatched to any gene: 10. The germline V gene has CDR1 SGHNT and CDR2 YYREEE (reference sequence). CDR3 sequence (DNA): TGTGCCAGCAGCCCCCTATATAGCGGGAGGGTTGAGCAGTACTTC. This translates into CASSPLYSGRVEQYF.